Listed here are 3 T cell receptor beta chains from one sample, sequenced in a study of T cells after somatic rescue of genetic block. Clones were read by immunoSEQ multiplex PCR, and TCRdb kept only the in-frame ones, dropping some. Of over 55,000 clones listed, 92% are singletons. The sample consisted of peripheral blood mononuclear cells (PBMCs). The receptors come from a man in his forties.

This chain uses TRBV29-1 with TRBJ2-5; 7 bases map to TRBD1. V shed 4 bases and J 0 bases; nucleotides not matched to a gene: 2. The CDR3 totals 13 residues. The germline V gene has CDR1 SQVTM and CDR2 ANQGSEA. The CDR3 reads CSVGGQNQETQYF. The CDR3 DNA reads as TGCAGCGTTGGGGGACAGAACCAAGAGACCCAGTACTTC. The variable domain in full, completed from reference TRBV29-1 and TRBJ2-5, reads SAVISQKPSRDICQRGTSLTIQCQVDSQVTMMFWYRQQPGQSLTLIATANQGSEATYESGFVIDKFPISRPNLTFSTLTVSNMSPEDSSIYLCSVGGQNQETQYFGPGTRLLVL.

This clone has only one observation. The chain uses TRBV11-3 and TRBJ2-1, with TRBD2 identical over 8 bases. CDR3 length: 16 amino acids. Germline V gene lookup returns CDR1 SGHNT and CDR2 YENEEA. V lost 1 base to trimming and J lost 1 base; unmatched junction nucleotides: 3. CDR3 sequence: CASSLGASGSYNEQFF. The CDR3 DNA reads as TGTGCCAGCAGCTTAGGGGCTAGCGGGTCCTACAATGAGCAGTTCTTC. Combining the CDR3 with reference TRBV11-3 and TRBJ2-1 gives the whole variable domain EAGVVQSPRYKIIEKKQPVAFWCNPISGHNTLYWYLQNLGQGPELLIRYENEEAVDDSQLPKDRFSAERLKGVDSTLKIQPAELGDSAVYLCASSLGASGSYNEQFFGPGTRLTVL.

This chain links TRBV21-1 with TRBJ2-5; the table assigns TRBD2, which was not confirmed against the DNA. TRBV21-1 is deemed a pseudogene. The CDR3 is 15 residues long. CDR3 region: CASSTGTPVLVTQYF. The CDR3 bases are TGTGCCAGCAGCACCGGGACTCCCGTTCTGGTGACCCAGTACTTC.